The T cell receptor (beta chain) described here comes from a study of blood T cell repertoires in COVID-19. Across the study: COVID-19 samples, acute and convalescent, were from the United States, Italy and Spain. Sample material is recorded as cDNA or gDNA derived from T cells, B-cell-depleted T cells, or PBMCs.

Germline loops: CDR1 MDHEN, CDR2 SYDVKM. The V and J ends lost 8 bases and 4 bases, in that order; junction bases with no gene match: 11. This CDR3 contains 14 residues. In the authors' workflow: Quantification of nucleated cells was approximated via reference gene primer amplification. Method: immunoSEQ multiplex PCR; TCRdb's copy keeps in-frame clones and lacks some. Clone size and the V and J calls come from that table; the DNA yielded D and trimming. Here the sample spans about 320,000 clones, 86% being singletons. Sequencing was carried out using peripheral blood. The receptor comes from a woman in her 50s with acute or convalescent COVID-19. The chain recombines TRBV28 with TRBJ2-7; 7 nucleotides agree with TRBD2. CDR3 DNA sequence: TGTGCCAGCGCGAGGAGCGGGATGGGATACGAGCAGTACTTC. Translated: CASARSGMGYEQYF.